This note documents a single T cell receptor (beta chain) sequence. This sample was included in a study of shared clonotypes between healthy human individuals. Deep level was the assay's run setting. Some clones are missing from TCRdb's copy, which holds only in-frame ones; the method was immunoSEQ multiplex PCR. This table holds 550,000 to 850,000 clones, around 72% found once. Looked up from germline, CDR1 is MNHEY and CDR2 is SVGAGI. Trimming removed 2 bases from V and 0 bases from J, with 7 bases in between. The CDR3 covers 14 residues. The V call is TRBV6-5, the J call TRBJ1-2; unclear D gene. Sequencing was done on a sample of memory CD4+ T cells sorted from blood. As for subset: CD45RA-negative fraction. This clonotype was obtained from a woman between 25 and 40 years old in good health. For the CDR3, the DNA is TGTGCCAGCAGTTACGCAGAGGCTAACTATGGCTACACCTTC. It is translated as CASSYAEANYGYTF.